This TCR beta chain is drawn from a study of cytomegalovirus exposure and HLA in healthy donors. As for the study in general: Drawn from HLA-typed donors, approximately 85 million unique TCRs were held in an early data release. Study-wide points: After further analysis at a later stage, some 15,000 TCR beta sequences were associated with HLA alleles at 0.05 false discovery rate.

With 60 Vbeta and 13 Jbeta primers, the PCR was carried out. Assay used: immunoSEQ multiplex PCR; TCRdb lists only in-frame clones, some missing. Recorded for this sample: 95,000 to 110,000 clones. CDR3 length equals 18 residues. Germline V gives CDR1 SGHTA, CDR2 FQGNSA. Trimming pared 0 bases from V and 2 bases from J, leaving 20 bases between. Remarks on this clone: What it binds is not known.

Sequencing was done on a sample of PBMCs. The TCR was taken from a man aged 35 to 55 in good health and CMV-seronegative. The J gene is TRBJ2-7, the V gene TRBV7-2; the D gene is possibly TRBD1 (6 bases). The CDR3 nucleotides read TGTGCCAGCAGCTTAGCGAGGGGGAATGGGGGAACTCCCTACGAGCAGTACTTC. Protein: CASSLARGNGGTPYEQYF.